This T cell receptor (beta chain) was profiled in a study of OX40 agonist ivuxolimab in advanced cancers. Assay: immunoSEQ multiplex PCR; the TCRdb copy retains only in-frame clones and omits some. The data contain 65,000 to 95,000 clones, over 70% of them singletons. The V gene lost 0 bases and the J gene lost 2 bases, with 15 bases spanning the gap. Germline values: CDR1 SGDLS, CDR2 YYNGEE. The CDR3 is 16 amino acids. Material: CD4+ or CD8+ T cells sorted from blood, obtained in a trial of the OX40 agonist ivuxolimab. The receptor's source is an adult with an advanced solid tumor such as melanoma, head and neck, liver or kidney cancer. The chain joins TRBV9 to TRBJ2-7; D is possibly TRBD1 or TRBD2 (6 bases each). In DNA form, the CDR3 reads TGTGCCAGCAGCGTAGGAGTAGGGGGGATACCCTACGAGCAGTACTTC. This codes for CASSVGVGGIPYEQYF.